The 32 T cell receptor beta chains presented below share a single source sample, sequenced in a study of response to subunit inactivated influenza vaccine. Each CDR3 protein is one row after TCRdb ran MiXCR on the RT-PCR reads. This table holds approximately 570,000 distinct CDR3 sequences, around 8% found once. The material was PBMCs from blood, obtained around 2 years after vaccination. These receptors were obtained from a man in his fifties or sixties who received an inactivated influenza vaccine.

This clonotype was seen only a few times. The chain couples TRBV20-1 to TRBJ2-1; 9 nucleotides agree with TRBD2. The germline V gene has CDR1 DFQATT and CDR2 SNEGSKA (reference sequence). The CDR3 has 16 amino acids. After removal of 3 bases from V and 0 bases from J, the junction contained 6 bases not matched to a gene. CDR3 amino acids: CSASGSGGSSYNEQFF. In DNA, the CDR3 is TGCAGTGCTAGTGGAAGCGGGGGGAGCTCCTACAATGAGCAGTTCTTC.

This clonotype showed up just a few times. The rearrangement uses TRBV7-2 and TRBJ2-7, with D possibly being TRBD2 (6 bases). There are 14 residues in the CDR3. The V end was cut by 8 bases, the J end by 2 bases, with 16 bases between. Germline assignment: CDR1 SGHTA and CDR2 FQGNSA. CDR3 sequence (DNA): TGTGCCAGCGGGAAGATGGGGGGAACCTACGAGCAGTACTTC. Amino acid sequence: CASGKMGGTYEQYF. Full variable domain (outside the CDR3, taken from reference TRBV7-2 and TRBJ2-7): GAGVSQSPSNKVTEKGKDVELRCDPISGHTALYWYRQSLGQGLEFLIYFQGNSAPDKSGLPSDRFSAERTGGSVSTLTIQRTQQEDSAVYLCASGKMGGTYEQYFGPGTRLTVT.

This clonotype was recorded a few times. The chain couples TRBV14 to TRBJ2-3, with 7 bases fitting TRBD1. The CDR3 covers 15 residues. V shed 4 bases, J shed 4 bases, and the junction held 8 bases outside the gene matches. Germline V gene sequence: CDR1 SGHDN, CDR2 FVKESK. This CDR3 reads CASSRWRGGADTQYF. CDR3 DNA: TGTGCCAGCAGCCGTTGGCGAGGGGGCGCAGATACGCAGTATTTT.

The chain employs TRBV7-9 and TRBJ2-6, with D possibly being TRBD2 (5 bases). V was pared by 10 bases and J by 4 bases, with 8 bases between. CDR1 and CDR2 from the germline V gene are SEHNR and FQNEAQ (reference sequence). The CDR3 contains 12 residues. CDR3 sequence (DNA): TGTGCCACCCGAGGGGGGGCCAACGTCCTGACTTTC. Residues: CATRGGANVLTF.

In this sample, this clonotype turned up a few times. The chain is built from TRBV12-3 or TRBV12-4 and TRBJ1-2; the D gene is possibly TRBD1 (6 bases). Deletions cut 6 bases from V and 2 bases from J, with 16 bases between. The CDR3 runs 15 residues. For the CDR3, the DNA is TGTGCCAGCAGACCCCCGGACAGCCGAAACTATGGCTACACCTTC. It translates to CASRPPDSRNYGYTF.

This clonotype was detected many times. This chain connects TRBV29-1 to TRBJ1-4; 9 bases line up with TRBD1. Trimming removed 7 bases from V and 10 bases from J; junction bases left unmatched: 7. Per germline, CDR1 SQVTM and CDR2 ANQGSEA. The CDR3 is 12 amino acids. The CDR3 spells CSATGGEGKLFF. The CDR3 region has the DNA TGCAGCGCGACAGGGGGAGAAGGAAAACTGTTTTTT.

V is TRBV12-3 or TRBV12-4 and J is TRBJ2-5; tentative D call: TRBD1 (6 bases). V gave up 4 bases and J gave up 4 bases, with 13 bases separating them. The CDR3 is 14 residues long. The DNA for the CDR3 is TGTGCCAGCAGTTCTCCAGGGGATCGAGAGACCCAGTACTTC. Protein product: CASSSPGDRETQYF.

This clonotype was seen only a few times. The chain is built from TRBV18 and TRBJ2-5; no clear D. V was pared by 0 bases and J by 1 base, with 3 bases between. The CDR3 has 13 amino acids. Germline V lookup: CDR1 KGHSH, CDR2 LQKENI. The CDR3 nucleotides are TGTGCCAGCTCACCACCGTTCCAAGAGACCCAGTACTTC. As protein: CASSPPFQETQYF.

The chain carries TRBV9 and TRBJ1-2; 9 positions agree with TRBD1. With V trimmed by 4 bases and J by 6 bases, 10 bases remained unmatched. The CDR3 covers 15 residues. The germline V gene encodes CDR1 SGDLS and CDR2 YYNGEE. The DNA for the CDR3 is TGTGCCAGCAGCTCTTCCAAAGGGACAGGGAATGGCTACACCTTC. This translates into CASSSSKGTGNGYTF.

This clonotype was counted ten times or more. The V call is TRBV20-1, the J call TRBJ1-1, with D maybe TRBD1 (5 bases). The CDR3 runs to 17 residues. Trimming removed 0 bases at V and 2 bases at J, with 19 bases between. Germline V lookup: CDR1 DFQATT, CDR2 SNEGSKA (reference sequence). The CDR3 sequence is CSARDPFRAGFNTEAFF. Written as DNA, the CDR3 is TGCAGTGCTAGAGATCCGTTTCGGGCAGGGTTTAACACTGAAGCTTTCTTT.

This clonotype was counted a few times. This rearrangement joins TRBV20-1 to TRBJ1-5, with D tentatively TRBD1 (6 bases). Looked up from germline, CDR1 is DFQATT and CDR2 is SNEGSKA (reference sequence). The V and J ends lost 0 bases and 3 bases respectively, with 15 bases between them. The CDR3 spans 16 residues. The CDR3 region has the DNA TGCAGTGCTAGAGATGTTGGGACACATATCAATCAGCCCCAGCATTTT. Translating gives CSARDVGTHINQPQHF.

Ten or more counts support this clonotype. This rearrangement joins TRBV6-2 or TRBV6-3 to TRBJ2-7; D may match TRBD1 or TRBD2 (5 bases each). The germline V gene has CDR1 MNHEY and CDR2 SVGEGT. This CDR3 spans 14 amino acids. Deletions cut 3 bases from V and 1 base from J, with 10 bases between. CDR3 bases: TGTGCCAGCAGTTATGGAGGACATTCCTACGAGCAGTACTTC. Translating gives CASSYGGHSYEQYF.

V gene TRBV9 combines with J gene TRBJ2-2; D call uncertain. Trimming took 0 bases from V and 6 from J, leaving 12 bases between them. The CDR3 is 15 residues long. The germline gives CDR1 SGDLS, CDR2 YYNGEE. The CDR3 DNA reads TGTGCCAGCAGCGTAGCCGATAGTAGGCCCGGGGAGCTGTTTTTT. It is translated as CASSVADSRPGELFF.

The sample holds many counts of this clonotype. V is TRBV7-9 and J is TRBJ1-1; D unclear. Germline V gene data show CDR1 as SEHNR and CDR2 as FQNEAQ (reference sequence). V shed 1 base and J shed 4 bases, with 13 bases lying between them. The CDR3 has 15 amino acids. CDR3 sequence: CASSLEEVVGTEAFF. The CDR3 coding sequence is TGTGCCAGCAGCTTAGAAGAGGTTGTAGGCACTGAAGCTTTCTTT.

The chain joins TRBV5-1 to TRBJ1-5; no clear D gene. CDR1 and CDR2 from the germline V gene are SGHRS and YFSETQ. The CDR3 has 13 amino acids. Trimming pared 2 bases from V and 6 bases from J, leaving 9 bases between. The CDR3 DNA reads TGCGCCAGCAGCTTTCGGTGGTTTCAGCCCCAGCATTTT. Its translation: CASSFRWFQPQHF.

The J gene is TRBJ2-2, the V gene TRBV21-1; the listed D gene, TRBD1, was not tested against the DNA. TRBV21-1 is a listed pseudogene. The CDR3 totals 18 residues. The CDR3 DNA sequence: TGTGCCAGCACCCGACCCGAGGGGGACAGGGGATATACCGGGGAGCTGTTTTTT. Protein product: CASTRPEGDRGYTGELFF.

V and J are TRBV7-8 and TRBJ1-2; possible D gene TRBD1, 5 bases. The CDR3 loop spans 17 amino acids. V lost 1 base and J 2 bases, leaving 17 bases between the germline ends. CDR1 and CDR2 from the germline V gene are SGHVS and FQNEAQ. The chain's CDR3 is CASSLDWERQGNYGYTF. DNA of the CDR3: TGTGCCAGCAGCTTAGATTGGGAAAGGCAGGGAAACTATGGCTACACCTTC.

This clonotype appeared a few times. The gene calls are TRBV6-5 and TRBJ2-3; TRBD1 agrees at 8 bases. The CDR3 sequence is 16 residues long. Germline-derived CDR1 and CDR2 are MNHEY and SVGAGI. V shed 7 bases and J 4 bases; nucleotides not matched to a gene: 13. The CDR3 nucleotides read TGTGCCAGCATTAATCAGGGGGCCTCAATTTCAGATACGCAGTATTTT. The encoded protein is CASINQGASISDTQYF.

This clonotype was counted between two and nine times. This rearrangement joins TRBV5-5 to TRBJ2-7; D is ambiguous. The CDR3 has 15 residues. The V gene's germline CDR1 is SGHKS and CDR2 YYEKEE (reference sequence). V was shortened by 3 bases and J by 0 bases, with 13 bases between the two germline ends. CDR3 sequence: CASSWGMSVSYEQYF. The CDR3 DNA sequence: TGTGCCAGCAGCTGGGGTATGTCGGTCTCCTACGAGCAGTACTTC.

CDR3 DNA sequence: TGTGCCAGCAGCTTATCTAGCCGGATCACAGATACGCAGTATTTT. Its translation is CASSLSSRITDTQYF. This chain uses TRBV7-3 with TRBJ2-3, with a possible D match to TRBD2 (5 bases). This CDR3 spans 15 amino acids. Trimming took 2 bases from V and 2 from J, leaving 11 bases between them. Germline V gives CDR1 SGHTA, CDR2 FQGTGA.

This clonotype was seen only a few times. The rearrangement uses TRBV7-9 and TRBJ1-1, with D maybe TRBD1 (6 bases). This CDR3 spans 14 amino acids. V lost 5 bases and J lost 0, with 10 bases in between. The germline CDR1 and CDR2 sequences are SEHNR and FQNEAQ (reference sequence). The CDR3 bases are TGTGCCAGCAGCGGACAGTTTCTGAACACTGAAGCTTTCTTT. Its translation: CASSGQFLNTEAFF. The whole variable domain, filled in from reference TRBV7-9 and TRBJ1-1, reads DTGVSQNPRHKITKRGQNVTFRCDPISEHNRLYWYRQTLGQGPEFLTYFQNEAQLEKSRLLSDRFSAERPKGSFSTLEIQRTEQGDSAMYLCASSGQFLNTEAFFGQGTRLTVV.

This clonotype occurred many times. The chain combines TRBV5-6 with TRBJ2-5; 8 nucleotides match TRBD2. Trimming at V came to 0 bases and at J to 4 bases, leaving 11 bases not matched to a gene. The germline CDR1 and CDR2 sequences are SGHDT and YYEEEE. This CDR3 contains 17 residues. Here the CDR3 reads CASSLALSGREGETQYF. The CDR3 nucleotides read TGTGCCAGCAGCTTGGCCCTTTCCGGGAGGGAGGGAGAGACCCAGTACTTC. Complete variable domain (other parts from reference TRBV5-6 and TRBJ2-5): DAGVTQSPTHLIKTRGQQVTLRCSPKSGHDTVSWYQQALGQGPQFIFQYYEEEERQRGNFPDRFSGHQFPNYSSELNVNALLLGDSALYLCASSLALSGREGETQYFGPGTRLLVL.

The rearrangement uses TRBV29-1 and TRBJ2-5; D ambiguous. Germline V gives CDR1 SQVTM, CDR2 ANQGSEA. V was cut by 2 bases and J by 6 bases, with 13 bases left in between. The CDR3 sequence is 13 residues long. The CDR3 DNA follows: TGCAGCGTTGAAAGCAGGATGAGGAAGACCCAGTACTTC. This gives the protein CSVESRMRKTQYF.

The CDR3 sequence: CASSEQTGAPSPYEQYF. The CDR3 bases are TGTGCCAGCAGCGAGCAGACAGGGGCCCCAAGCCCCTACGAGCAGTACTTC. The V and J genes are TRBV7-9 and TRBJ2-7, with 8 bases aligning to TRBD1. The germline CDR1 and CDR2 sequences are SEHNR and FQNEAQ (reference sequence). V dropped 5 bases and J dropped 2; count of bases not matched to a gene: 14. The CDR3 covers 17 residues.

The chain joins TRBV6-1 to TRBJ2-3; TRBD1 agrees at 8 bases. This CDR3 contains 16 residues. The ends lost 4 bases at V and 1 base at J; junction bases unmatched: 7. Germline CDR1 and CDR2: MNHNS and SASEGT. In nucleotides, the CDR3 is TGTGCCAGCAGTGCGACAGGGGCCCTTGGCACAGATACGCAGTATTTT. Translation gives CASSATGALGTDTQYF.

This clonotype has only a few counts. One junction end disagrees with the germline gene, perhaps due to a read error. This chain uses TRBV7-7 with TRBJ2-1; the match to TRBD2 covers 9 bases. The CDR3 spans 14 residues. Germline V gene sequence: CDR1 SSHAT, CDR2 FNYEAQ (reference sequence). DNA of the CDR3: TGTGCTAGCAGCTTAGCGGGGGCGAGAAATGAGCAGTTCTTC. It specifies CASSLAGARNEQFF.

This clonotype was counted at least ten times. The chain combines TRBV20-1 with TRBJ2-3; 9 nucleotides match TRBD2. The CDR3 is 17 amino acids. Germline assignment: CDR1 DFQATT and CDR2 SNEGSKA (reference sequence). After removal of 2 bases from V and 0 bases from J, the junction contained 9 bases not matched to a gene. CDR3 in DNA: TGCAGTGCTAGAAGGTGGTCTAGCGGGGTTAGCACAGATACGCAGTATTTT. This gives the protein CSARRWSSGVSTDTQYF.

Ten or more counts support this clonotype. The rearrangement links TRBV12-3 or TRBV12-4 to TRBJ1-1; D perhaps matches TRBD1 (5 bases). This CDR3 has 14 residues. Between the trimmed V and J ends, which lost 4 bases and 4 bases, there was a span of 13 bases. The CDR3: CASSSLGGTTEAFF. The CDR3, as DNA: TGTGCCAGCAGTTCCCTCGGGGGGACCACTGAAGCTTTCTTT.

The chain couples TRBV24-1 to TRBJ2-4; 9 bases fit TRBD1. Germline V gene data show CDR1 as KGHDR and CDR2 as SFDVKD. The V gene end was trimmed by 3 bases and the J gene end by 5 bases; junction bases not matched to a gene: 7. The CDR3 covers 16 residues. The CDR3 bases are TGTGCCACCAGTGATGCGGAGGGACAGGGAGAAAACATTCAGTACTTC. Its protein product is CATSDAEGQGENIQYF.

This clonotype was seen repeatedly, ten times or more. This rearrangement joins TRBV5-1 to TRBJ1-1; a possible D gene is TRBD1 (5 bases). Germline CDR1 and CDR2: SGHRS and YFSETQ. The CDR3 has 14 residues. Between the trimmed V and J ends, which lost 0 bases and 3 bases, there was a span of 9 bases. The DNA for the CDR3 is TGCGCCAGCAGCTTGGCAGGGACCGACACTGAAGCTTTCTTT. It codes for CASSLAGTDTEAFF.

This clonotype was seen more than once but under ten times. The gene calls are TRBV11-2 and TRBJ2-1; D possibly corresponds to TRBD1 (6 bases). Germline assignment: CDR1 SGHAT and CDR2 FQNNGV. The CDR3 extends over 17 amino acids. The V gene lost 5 bases and the J gene lost 7 bases, with 24 bases spanning the gap. The DNA for the CDR3 is TGTGCCAGCAGCCCCGGCCCGAACAGGGTTTCGAGTAATGAGCAGTTCTTC. Its translation: CASSPGPNRVSSNEQFF. Full variable domain (missing parts from reference TRBV11-2 and TRBJ2-1): EAGVAQSPRYKIIEKRQSVAFWCNPISGHATLYWYQQILGQGPKLLIQFQNNGVVDDSQLPKDRFSAERLKGVDSTLKIQPAKLEDSAVYLCASSPGPNRVSSNEQFFGPGTRLTVL.

This clonotype was detected many times. The rearrangement links TRBV4-2 to TRBJ1-6; tentatively, D is TRBD1 (5 bases). Germline V lookup: CDR1 LGHNA, CDR2 YNFKEQ. V was trimmed by 0 bases and J by 7 bases, leaving 16 bases between them. The CDR3 extends over 17 amino acids. The CDR3 is CASSQDLPGIRNSPLHF. DNA of the CDR3: TGTGCCAGCAGCCAAGATCTCCCAGGGATAAGGAATTCACCCCTCCACTTT.